Presented here are 12 T cell receptor beta chains from one specimen sequenced in a study of metastatic and nonmetastatic thyroid tumors. MiXCR re-clonotyped the PCR reads for TCRdb. The table lists under 20,000 clones, under 30% of them singletons. All patients were treatment-naive before thyroid surgery. Sequenced input: tumor tissue. Every receptor here comes from a male donor with papillary thyroid cancer or a benign thyroid nodule (not recorded which). Some clones in this sample may be carry-over from other donors' samples.

This clone came up many times. V and J are TRBV20-1 and TRBJ2-5; tentative D call: TRBD1 (5 bases). The ends were cut back, 1 base at V and 2 bases at J, with 8 bases in the middle. CDR3 size: 13 residues. Germline V gene sequence: CDR1 DFQATT, CDR2 SNEGSKA (reference sequence). For the CDR3, the DNA is TGCAGTGCTAGAGCGACAGTACAAGAGACCCAGTACTTC. Its translation is CSARATVQETQYF.

Relative to its sample, this clone is medium-sized. The rearrangement joins TRBV6-5 to TRBJ1-6, with unresolved D. The CDR3 runs 16 residues. Trimming stripped 0 bases from V and 10 bases from J, with 16 bases between. Germline lookup yields CDR1 MNHEY and CDR2 SVGAGI. Written as DNA, the CDR3 is TGTGCCAGCAGTTACTCGTATGGGGTCGCGAGATCACCCCTCCACTTT. Translating gives CASSYSYGVARSPLHF.

A single count supports this clone. This is likely a read error, given that the CDR3 carries no conserved phenylalanine or tryptophan at its end. This sequence joins TRBV2 and TRBJ1-1; tentative D call: TRBD1 (5 bases). This CDR3 spans 14 amino acids. Per germline, CDR1 SNHLY and CDR2 FYNNEI. This CDR3 reads CATYRPGFNTEAFY. CDR3 coding DNA: TGTGCAACCTATAGACCAGGGTTTAACACTGAAGCTTTCTAT.

The J gene is TRBJ2-1, the V gene TRBV11-2, with D possibly TRBD2 on 5 matching bases. From germline, CDR1 is SGHAT and CDR2 FQNNGV. This CDR3 has 13 residues. The V and J ends lost 3 bases and 6 bases respectively, with 9 bases between them. CDR3 amino acids: CASSFFGLNEQFF. In nucleotides, the CDR3 is TGTGCCAGCAGCTTTTTCGGACTCAATGAGCAGTTCTTC.

The chain is built from TRBV5-5 and TRBJ2-7; 8 bases line up with TRBD1. Germline V gene data show CDR1 as SGHKS and CDR2 as YYEKEE (reference sequence). V was pared by 0 bases and J by 2 bases, with 4 bases of the junction left unmatched. This CDR3 has 15 residues. The CDR3: CASSLAGTGAYEQYF. CDR3 DNA sequence: TGTGCCAGCAGCTTGGCGGGGACAGGCGCCTACGAGCAGTACTTC.

By share of the sample, this clone is medium-sized (0.01 to 0.1%). The V gene is TRBV11-1, the J gene TRBJ1-1; D perhaps matches TRBD1 (6 bases). CDR1 SGHAT and CDR2 FQDESV come from the germline V gene (reference sequence). Trimming pared 5 bases from V and 2 bases from J, leaving 9 bases between. There are 13 residues in the CDR3. CDR3 in amino acids: CASSPTGNTEAFF. DNA for the CDR3: TGTGCCAGCAGCCCGACAGGCAACACTGAAGCTTTCTTT.

The rearrangement joins TRBV5-1 to TRBJ1-2; perhaps TRBD1 as D (6 bases). The germline V gene encodes CDR1 SGHRS and CDR2 YFSETQ. The V end was cut by 6 bases, the J end by 6 bases, with 24 bases between. This CDR3 is built from 16 residues. This CDR3 reads CASISGPYLGGDGYTF. CDR3 DNA: TGCGCCAGCATCTCCGGCCCTTATTTGGGGGGCGATGGCTACACCTTC.

The V call is TRBV18, the J call TRBJ1-1; a possible D gene is TRBD1 (6 bases). This CDR3 has 13 residues. V was cut by 5 bases and J by 2 bases, with 9 bases left in between. CDR1 and CDR2 (germline): KGHSH, LQKENI. The CDR3 is CASSDRSNTEAFF. CDR3 nucleotides: TGTGCCAGCTCAGACAGGTCAAACACTGAAGCTTTCTTT.

In its sample, this clone was seen many times. This rearrangement joins TRBV20-1 to TRBJ2-1; 7 bases line up with TRBD1. Germline CDR1 reads DFQATT; CDR2 reads SNEGSKA (reference sequence). There are 16 residues in the CDR3. V lost 7 bases to trimming and J lost 3 bases; unmatched junction nucleotides: 15. The CDR3: CSVEDLQGYSYNEQFF. The CDR3 bases are TGCAGTGTAGAAGATTTACAGGGGTACAGCTACAATGAGCAGTTCTTC.

The rearrangement links TRBV5-1 to TRBJ2-7; TRBD2 matches at 7 bases. In germline, CDR1 is SGHRS, CDR2 YFSETQ. CDR3 length: 16 amino acids. Losses at the gene ends were 0 bases for V and 0 bases for J; bases not matched to a gene: 6. This CDR3 reads CASSLDSSGVSYEQYF. The DNA of the CDR3 is TGCGCCAGCAGCTTGGATTCTAGCGGAGTCTCCTACGAGCAGTACTTC.

This clone has only a few counts. The chain couples TRBV6-1 to TRBJ2-1; TRBD1 agrees at 8 bases. The CDR3 totals 15 residues. V shed 7 bases, J shed 8 bases, and the junction held 13 bases outside the gene matches. The germline V gene encodes CDR1 MNHNS and CDR2 SASEGT. The CDR3 DNA is TGTGCCAGCACCCAGGCGGACAGGGATATGGATGAGCAGTTCTTC. It codes for CASTQADRDMDEQFF.

This clone has just a few counts. CDR3 sequence reads: CAWSGGLGNYGYTF. The CDR3, as DNA: TGTGCCTGGAGTGGGGGACTGGGTAACTATGGCTACACCTTC. This sequence joins TRBV30 and TRBJ1-2; D may be TRBD1 (5 bases). V gave up 1 base and J gave up 1 base, with 10 bases separating them. The CDR3 is made up of 14 amino acids. Germline lookup yields CDR1 GTSNPN and CDR2 SVGIG (reference sequence).